The next 5 T cell receptor beta chains were all read from a single sample in a study of PD-1 blockade in mismatch repair-deficient tumors. Profiled with immunoSEQ multiplex PCR; TCRdb holds only in-frame clones, not every one. The data hold 100,000 to 150,000 clones, with about 88% observed a single time. The sample here was peripheral blood, taken 44 weeks after starting pembrolizumab. These receptors were obtained from an adult with mismatch repair-deficient cancer.

The V and J genes are TRBV11-2 and TRBJ2-3, with D uncertain. Deletions cut 5 bases from V and 2 bases from J, with 14 bases between. CDR1 is SGHAT, CDR2 FQNNGV, per germline. CDR3 length equals 15 residues. In DNA form, the CDR3 reads TGTGCCAGCAGCGCTCTGGGTTTAGCCACAGATACGCAGTATTTT. Its protein product is CASSALGLATDTQYF.

The chain employs TRBV19 and TRBJ2-5; D unresolved. The V gene's germline CDR1 is LNHDA and CDR2 SQIVND (reference sequence). V was shortened by 6 bases and J by 5 bases, with 4 bases between the two germline ends. The CDR3 has 10 amino acids. In DNA, the CDR3 is TGTGCCAGTAGCGAGGAGACCCAGTACTTC. It yields the protein CASSEETQYF.

This clone has a single count. This chain joins TRBV30 and TRBJ2-4; D perhaps matches TRBD2 (5 bases). Between the trimmed V and J ends, which lost 2 bases and 2 bases, there was a span of 10 bases. The CDR3 is made up of 14 amino acids. Per germline, CDR1 GTSNPN and CDR2 SVGIG (reference sequence). CDR3 bases: TGTGCCTGGAGTTGGGGAGATTCCAAAAACATTCAGTACTTC. As protein: CAWSWGDSKNIQYF.

This clone was observed a few times. The V and J genes are TRBV7-2 and TRBJ2-7; 7 bases are shared with TRBD2. From germline, CDR1 is SGHTA and CDR2 FQGNSA. The CDR3 covers 15 residues. V shed 1 base and J 3 bases; nucleotides not matched to a gene: 6. The CDR3 is CASSLEAAGFYEQYF. The CDR3 bases are TGTGCCAGCAGCTTAGAGGCAGCGGGATTCTACGAGCAGTACTTC.

The rearrangement joins TRBV28 to TRBJ2-7; 10 bases agree with TRBD1. The trim removed 6 bases at V and 3 bases at J, leaving 8 bases unmatched. The CDR3 is made up of 15 amino acids. CDR1 and CDR2 (germline): MDHEN, SYDVKM. As DNA, the CDR3 is TGTGCCAGCAGCCTAGGGGGGACAGGGGACTACGAGCAGTACTTC. This translates into CASSLGGTGDYEQYF.